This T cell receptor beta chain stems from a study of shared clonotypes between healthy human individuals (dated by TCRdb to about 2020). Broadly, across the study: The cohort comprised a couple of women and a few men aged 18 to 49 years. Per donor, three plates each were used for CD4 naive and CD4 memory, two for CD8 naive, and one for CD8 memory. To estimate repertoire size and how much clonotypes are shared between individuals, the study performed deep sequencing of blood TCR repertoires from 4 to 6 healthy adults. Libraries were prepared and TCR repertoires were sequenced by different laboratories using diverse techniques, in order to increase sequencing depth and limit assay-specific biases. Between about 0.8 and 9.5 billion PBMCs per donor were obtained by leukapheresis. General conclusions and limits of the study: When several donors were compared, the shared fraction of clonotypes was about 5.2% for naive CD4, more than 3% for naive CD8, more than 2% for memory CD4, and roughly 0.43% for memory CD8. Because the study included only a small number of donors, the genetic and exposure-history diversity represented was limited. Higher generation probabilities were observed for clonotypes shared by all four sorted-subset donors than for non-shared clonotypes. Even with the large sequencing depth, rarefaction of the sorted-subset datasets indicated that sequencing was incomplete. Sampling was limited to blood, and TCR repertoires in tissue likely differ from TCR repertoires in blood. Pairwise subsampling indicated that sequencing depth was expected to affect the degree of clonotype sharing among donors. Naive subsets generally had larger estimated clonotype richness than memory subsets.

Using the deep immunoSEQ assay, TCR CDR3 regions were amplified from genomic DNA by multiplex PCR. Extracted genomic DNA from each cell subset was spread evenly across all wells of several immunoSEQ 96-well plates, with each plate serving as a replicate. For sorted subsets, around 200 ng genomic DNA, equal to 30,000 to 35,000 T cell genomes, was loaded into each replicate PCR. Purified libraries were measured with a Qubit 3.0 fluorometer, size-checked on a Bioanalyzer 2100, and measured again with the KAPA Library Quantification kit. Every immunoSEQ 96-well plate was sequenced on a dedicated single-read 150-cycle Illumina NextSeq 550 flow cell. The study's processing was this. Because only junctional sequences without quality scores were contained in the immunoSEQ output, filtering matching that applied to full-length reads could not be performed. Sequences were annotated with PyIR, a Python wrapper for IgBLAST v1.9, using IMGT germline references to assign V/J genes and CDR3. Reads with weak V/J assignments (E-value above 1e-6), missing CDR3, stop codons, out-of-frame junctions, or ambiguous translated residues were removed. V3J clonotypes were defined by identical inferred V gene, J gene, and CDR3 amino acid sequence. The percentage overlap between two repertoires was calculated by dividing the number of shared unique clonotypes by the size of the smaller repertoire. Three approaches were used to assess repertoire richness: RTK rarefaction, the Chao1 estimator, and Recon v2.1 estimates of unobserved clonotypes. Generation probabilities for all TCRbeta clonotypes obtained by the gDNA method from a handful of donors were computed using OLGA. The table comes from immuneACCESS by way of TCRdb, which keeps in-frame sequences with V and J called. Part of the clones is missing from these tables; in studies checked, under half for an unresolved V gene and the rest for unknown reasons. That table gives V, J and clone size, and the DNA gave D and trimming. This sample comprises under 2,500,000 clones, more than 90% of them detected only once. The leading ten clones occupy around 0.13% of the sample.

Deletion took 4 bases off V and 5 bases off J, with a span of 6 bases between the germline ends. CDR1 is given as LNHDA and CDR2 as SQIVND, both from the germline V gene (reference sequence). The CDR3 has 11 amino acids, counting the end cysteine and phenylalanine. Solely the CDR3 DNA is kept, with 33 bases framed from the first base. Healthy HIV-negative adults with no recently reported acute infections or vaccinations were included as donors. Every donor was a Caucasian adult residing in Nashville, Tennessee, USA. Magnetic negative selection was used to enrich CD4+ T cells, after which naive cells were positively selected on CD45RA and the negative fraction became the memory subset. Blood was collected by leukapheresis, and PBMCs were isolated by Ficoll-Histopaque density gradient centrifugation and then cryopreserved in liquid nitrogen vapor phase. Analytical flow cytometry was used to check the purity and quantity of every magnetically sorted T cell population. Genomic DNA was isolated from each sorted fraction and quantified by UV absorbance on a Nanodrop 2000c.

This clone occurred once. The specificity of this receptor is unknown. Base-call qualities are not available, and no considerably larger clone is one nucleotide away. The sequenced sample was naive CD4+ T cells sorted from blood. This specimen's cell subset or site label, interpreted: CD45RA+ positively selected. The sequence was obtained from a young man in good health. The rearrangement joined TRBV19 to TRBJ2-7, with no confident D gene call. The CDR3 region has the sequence CASSTANEQYF. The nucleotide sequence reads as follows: TGTGCCAGTAGTACGGCGAACGAGCAGTACTTC.